This T cell receptor beta chain was recovered during a study of shared clonotypes between healthy human individuals. Study conclusions and caveats: Non-shared clonotypes had lower generation probabilities than those shared by all four donors.

About this clone itself: The antigen remains unidentified.

The deep-level immunoSEQ assay was used. Sequencing was performed with immunoSEQ multiplex PCR; in TCRdb, only in-frame clones are kept and a portion is missing. Counted here are about 600,000 clones, less than 97% occurring once; the ten biggest clones make up around 0.11%. In the naive CD8 group, cells lacked CD45RO and were positively selected for CCR7, so terminally differentiated effector memory CD45RA+ cells were left out. Study donors comprised healthy, HIV-negative adults devoid of recent acute infection or vaccination. Donors comprised only Caucasian adults living in Nashville, Tennessee. CDR1 ENHRY and CDR2 SYGVKD come from the germline V gene. This CDR3 region has 13 residues. With 6 bases removed from V and 2 bases from J, the gap between germline ends came to 11 bases.

The V call is TRBV10-3, the J call TRBJ2-7; either TRBD1 or TRBD2 may supply D (5 bases each). This clonotype originated in a young woman in good health. What was sequenced was naive CD8+ T cells sorted from blood. The CDR3 DNA follows: TGTGCCATCAGGGGCCGGGACCCCTACGAGCAGTACTTC. Its protein is CAIRGRDPYEQYF.